This is a list of T cell receptor beta chains from one sample in a study of shared clonotypes between healthy human individuals. The assay was immunoSEQ multiplex PCR, and TCRdb's table has in-frame clones only and misses some. The sample carries about 320,000 clones, around 86% recorded once. Sequencing was done on a sample of memory CD8+ T cells sorted from blood. The receptors were sampled from a man between 18 and 29 years old in good health. Both conserved end residues are part of each CDR3. Fields, in order: V gene, D gene, clone size, J gene, CDR3 DNA, CDR3 protein. A D gene is named only where the DNA matches it firmly. Clone size is shown for a subset of rows, as once, few, many or a class of expanded clone.

TRBV25-1	-	-	TRBJ1-4	TGTGCCAGCAGCAACCCCCGGGACTCGGGAAAACTGTTTTTT	CASSNPRDSGKLFF
TRBV7-9	-	-	TRBJ2-7	TGTGCCAGCAGCCAGATGACAGACTACGAGCAGTACTTC	CASSQMTDYEQYF
TRBV5-1	-	-	TRBJ1-1	TGCGCCAGCAGCCGTTGGTCGAGGCCCCGACATAAGAACACTGAAGCTTTCTTT	CASSRWSRPRHKNTEAFF
TRBV19	TRBD2	-	TRBJ2-1	TGTGCCAGCTCAATTCTAGCGGGGAGCTCCTACAATGAGCAGTTCTTC	CASSILAGSSYNEQFF
TRBV5-6	-	-	TRBJ1-2	TGTGCCAGCAGCTTGGGGATAGGTGGCTACACCTTC	CASSLGIGGYTF
TRBV4-2	-	-	TRBJ1-1	TGTGCCAGCAGCCAAGATTGGGGTAGTAGCACTGAAGCTTTCTTT	CASSQDWGSSTEAFF
TRBV4-1	TRBD2	-	TRBJ2-1	TGCGCCAGCAGCCAAACTAGCGGGAGGGGCAATGAGCAGTTCTTC	CASSQTSGRGNEQFF
TRBV19	TRBD2	-	TRBJ2-2	TGTGCCAGTAACCTGGGACTAGCGGGAGAGTCAGACACCGGGGAGCTGTTTTTT	CASNLGLAGESDTGELFF
TRBV7-8	TRBD1	-	TRBJ2-3	TGTGCCAGCAGCTTAGCGGGGACAGGGGGTAGGGATCCAGGCACAGATACGCAGTATTTT	CASSLAGTGGRDPGTDTQYF
TRBV27	-	-	TRBJ2-5	TGTGCCAGCAGCCCACAATGGACTGCGGGAAAGTACTTC	CASSPQWTAGKYF
TRBV19	-	-	TRBJ2-1	TGTGCCAGTAGTTTTGGGGGGCTCAATGAGCAGTTCTTC	CASSFGGLNEQFF
TRBV7-9	TRBD1	-	TRBJ1-1	TGTGCCAGCAGCTTCGACAGGGGGCTCAGAACAGTTGGGTATACTGAAGCTTTCTTT	CASSFDRGLRTVGYTEAFF
TRBV2	-	many	TRBJ2-4	TGTGCCAGCAGCGAAAATAGGGACATTCAGTACTTC	CASSENRDIQYF
TRBV7-6	TRBD2	-	TRBJ2-3	TGTGCCAGCAGCGACACTACTAGCGGGGTGGATACGCAGTATTTT	CASSDTTSGVDTQYF
TRBV7-9	-	-	TRBJ1-3	TGTGCCATCCGGGGGGGCTCCGGAAACACCATATATTTT	CAIRGGSGNTIYF
TRBV9	-	many	TRBJ2-5	TGTGCCAGCAGCGTAGCCGGGACTTACCAAGAGACCCAGTACTTC	CASSVAGTYQETQYF
TRBV28	TRBD1	-	TRBJ2-7	TGTGCCAGCAGTTTCAGGCTAAGGACAGGGGGGAACTACGAGCAGTACTTC	CASSFRLRTGGNYEQYF
TRBV7-6	TRBD2	-	TRBJ2-7	TGTGCCAGCAGTCACAGTCCGGGACTAGCGGTCCACGAGCAGTACTTC	CASSHSPGLAVHEQYF
TRBV6-6	-	-	TRBJ2-2	TGTGCCAGCAGTTACTGGCAAAACACCGGGGAGCTGTTTTTT	CASSYWQNTGELFF
TRBV6-6	TRBD1	-	TRBJ1-2	TGTGCCAGCAGTTACTCGGAGGGGGCTAATGATGGCTACACCTTC	CASSYSEGANDGYTF
TRBV5-6	-	-	TRBJ2-7	TGTGCCAGCAGCACAGGACGATCCTACGAGCAGTACTTC	CASSTGRSYEQYF
TRBV2	-	-	TRBJ2-1	TGTGCCAGCAGTGGACCTGAGCAGTTCTTC	CASSGPEQFF
TRBV6-1	-	-	TRBJ2-7	TGTGCCAGCATCAACTCCTACGAGCAGTACTTC	CASINSYEQYF
TRBV19	-	few	TRBJ2-5	TGTGCCAGTAGTATAGGGACAGCCCAAGAGACCCAGTACTTC	CASSIGTAQETQYF
TRBV27	-	-	TRBJ2-1	TGTGCCAGCAGTCCAGGGGTCAGCTCCTACAATGAGCAGTTCTTC	CASSPGVSSYNEQFF
TRBV5-1	-	-	TRBJ1-2	TGCGCCAGCAGCTTGGTCCGAAACAGCGTTGGCTATGGCTACACCTTC	CASSLVRNSVGYGYTF
TRBV5-6	-	-	TRBJ2-3	TGTGCCAGCAGCTTGTATCGGACTCTGAGCACAGATACGCAGTATTTT	CASSLYRTLSTDTQYF
TRBV28	-	-	TRBJ1-2	TGTGCCAGCAGTTTATTGGCAGGGGAGGGGGATGGCTACACCTTC	CASSLLAGEGDGYTF
TRBV14	-	-	TRBJ2-7	TGTGCCAGCAGTGACGGCCCTTACTACGAGCAGTACTTC	CASSDGPYYEQYF
TRBV14	TRBD1	-	TRBJ2-2	TGTGCCAGCAGCCTCCTCGGACAGGGTAATACCGGGGAGCTGTTTTTT	CASSLLGQGNTGELFF
TRBV5-1	TRBD1	once	TRBJ2-7	TGCGCCAGCAGCGACGGGACAGTCTCTTCCTACGAGCAGTACTTC	CASSDGTVSSYEQYF
TRBV27	TRBD2	-	TRBJ2-7	TGTGCCAGCAGTTCCGGGACTAGCGGGCACGAGCAGTACTTC	CASSSGTSGHEQYF
TRBV7-9	-	-	TRBJ2-1	TGTGCCAGCAGCTCAGGGTCTCTGGGGAATGAGCAGTTCTTC	CASSSGSLGNEQFF
TRBV7-6	TRBD1	-	TRBJ2-7	TGTGCCAGCAGCTTACGGACAGGGGGCTCCTACGAGCAGTACTTC	CASSLRTGGSYEQYF
TRBV6-1	-	-	TRBJ1-5	TGTGCCAGCAGTGGATCGGGGGCCCCAACCCAGCATTTT	CASSGSGAPTQHF
TRBV11-2	-	-	TRBJ2-3	TGTGCCAGCAGCCGCCCCTTGGCAGATACGCAGTATTTT	CASSRPLADTQYF
TRBV30	-	-	TRBJ2-7	TGTGCCTGGAGTATGACGGGCGGTTACGAGCAGTACTTC	CAWSMTGGYEQYF
TRBV19	TRBD1	-	TRBJ1-1	TGTGCCAGTAGTATAGAGGGACAGTTACAAGCTTTCTTT	CASSIEGQLQAFF
TRBV6-5	-	-	TRBJ2-1	TGTGCCAGCAGTTCCCGGGATGGAGCCTACAATGAGCAGTTCTTC	CASSSRDGAYNEQFF
TRBV6-1	TRBD2	-	TRBJ2-3	TGTGCCAGCAGTGAAGCCCTAGCGGGAGACCCCACAGATACGCAGTATTTT	CASSEALAGDPTDTQYF